This T cell receptor beta chain emerged from a study of T cells in Graves' hyperthyroidism and ophthalmopathy. This clonotype was found many times. Its antigen remains unknown. Regarding the study as a whole: Ophthalmopathy was model-predicted a median about six months pre-onset.

This CDR3 is built from 13 residues. Germline V gives CDR1 SGHDN, CDR2 FVKESK. V shed 2 bases and J shed 4 bases, with 5 bases lying between them. RNA transcripts were the template for amplifying TCR beta CDR3 regions. Using the HTBI primer set, a first-round RT-PCR was run on the TCR CDR3. MiXCR, run by TCRdb on the multiplex PCR reads, gives a single entry per CDR3 protein. The repertoire includes roughly 150,000 distinct CDR3 sequences, about 9% of them detected once, and roughly 23% sits in the top ten. Diagnosis rested on symptoms, serum thyroxine and TRAb, thyroid ultrasound, and orbital computed tomography. Isolation of PBMCs was performed on around 9.7 ml fresh peripheral blood.

The TCR was taken from a woman aged 18-29 years with Graves' hyperthyroidism that later progressed to Graves' ophthalmopathy. The genes are TRBV14 and TRBJ2-2; D remains unclear. What was sequenced was blood. The CDR3 is CASSQSATGELFF. CDR3 nucleotides: TGTGCCAGCAGCCAATCGGCCACCGGGGAGCTGTTTTTT.